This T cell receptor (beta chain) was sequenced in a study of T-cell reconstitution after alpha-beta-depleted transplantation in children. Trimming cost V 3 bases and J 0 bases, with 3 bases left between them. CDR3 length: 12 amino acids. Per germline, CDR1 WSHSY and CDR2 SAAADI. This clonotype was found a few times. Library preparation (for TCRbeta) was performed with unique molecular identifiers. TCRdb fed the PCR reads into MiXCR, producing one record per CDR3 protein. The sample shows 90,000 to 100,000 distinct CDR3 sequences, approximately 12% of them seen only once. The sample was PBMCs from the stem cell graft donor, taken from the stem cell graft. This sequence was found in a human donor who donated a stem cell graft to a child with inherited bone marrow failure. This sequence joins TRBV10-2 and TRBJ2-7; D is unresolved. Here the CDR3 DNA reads TGCGCCAGCAGTGACATCTCCTACGAGCAGTACTTC. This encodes CASSDISYEQYF.